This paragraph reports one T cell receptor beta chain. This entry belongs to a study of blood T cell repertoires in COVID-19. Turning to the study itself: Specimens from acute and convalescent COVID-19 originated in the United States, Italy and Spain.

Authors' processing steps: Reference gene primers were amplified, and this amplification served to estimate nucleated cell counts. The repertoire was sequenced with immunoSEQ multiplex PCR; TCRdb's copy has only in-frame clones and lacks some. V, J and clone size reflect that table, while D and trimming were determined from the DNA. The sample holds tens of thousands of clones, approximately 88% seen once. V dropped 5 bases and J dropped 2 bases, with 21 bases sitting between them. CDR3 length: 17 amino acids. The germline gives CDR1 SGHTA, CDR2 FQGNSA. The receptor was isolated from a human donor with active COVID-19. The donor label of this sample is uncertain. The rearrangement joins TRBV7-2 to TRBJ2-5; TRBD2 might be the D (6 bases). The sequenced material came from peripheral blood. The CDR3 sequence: CASSASVFQKSQETQYF. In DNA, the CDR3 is TGTGCCAGCAGCGCTAGCGTTTTCCAGAAGAGTCAAGAGACCCAGTACTTC.